The 20 T cell receptor beta chains reported below all come from one sample, sequenced in a study of T-cell memory formation after mild COVID-19. One entry per CDR3 protein, called by TCRdb with MiXCR from the 5' RACE reads. The data show 300,000 to 350,000 distinct CDR3 sequences, with roughly 21% seen just once and under 25% held by the top ten. Sequenced sample: PBMCs or a T cell subset sorted from them (not recorded which). The receptors stem from a young man who had mild COVID-19 (a few samples of this study predate the infection). Cell type and time point are not known.

This chain uses TRBV7-9 with TRBJ2-1, with TRBD2 matching over 12 bases. The CDR3 runs to 16 residues. Germline V gene data show CDR1 as SEHNR and CDR2 as FQNEAQ (reference sequence). The ends lost 7 bases at V and 3 bases at J; junction bases unmatched: 7. This chain's CDR3 is CASTPLAGGFYNEQFF. DNA for the CDR3: TGTGCCAGCACTCCACTAGCGGGGGGATTCTACAATGAGCAGTTCTTC.

This clonotype was detected a few times. The chain has TRBV7-2 and TRBJ2-2, with 7 nucleotides matching TRBD2. V was pared by 5 bases and J by 1 base, with 4 bases of the junction left unmatched. Per germline, CDR1 SGHTA and CDR2 FQGNSA. The CDR3 is 15 residues long. The CDR3 here is CASSRGGRNTGELFF. CDR3 nucleotide sequence: TGTGCCAGCAGCCGCGGGGGACGGAACACCGGGGAGCTGTTTTTT.

The chain uses TRBV12-3 or TRBV12-4 and TRBJ2-7, with 8 nucleotides matching TRBD2. V gave up 4 bases and J gave up 7 bases; unmatched junction bases: 6. The CDR3 runs to 13 residues. The CDR3 sequence is CASSWAGTREQYF. The CDR3 DNA follows: TGTGCCAGCAGTTGGGCAGGGACTAGGGAGCAGTACTTC.

The rearrangement joins TRBV20-1 to TRBJ2-7; a possible D gene is TRBD1 (6 bases). Per the germline V gene, CDR1 is DFQATT and CDR2 is SNEGSKA (reference sequence). This CDR3 is 14 amino acids long. Deletions cut 2 bases from V and 1 base from J, with 12 bases between. The CDR3 spells CSARRGDRSYEQYF. The CDR3 DNA is TGCAGTGCTAGAAGAGGCGACAGGTCCTACGAGCAGTACTTC.

This clonotype was detected a few times. V usage is TRBV5-4 and J usage is TRBJ2-5; 8 bases are a match to TRBD1. With 4 bases clipped from V and 2 bases from J, the junction kept 7 bases outside the gene matches. From germline, CDR1 is SGHNT and CDR2 YYREEE (reference sequence). The CDR3 length is 15 residues. The CDR3 spells CASSRTGLLQETQYF. The CDR3, as DNA: TGTGCCAGCAGCCGGACAGGGCTACTTCAAGAGACCCAGTACTTC.

This clonotype has a count of ten or more. The chain combines TRBV29-1 with TRBJ2-5; D perhaps matches TRBD1 (6 bases). The CDR3 sequence is 12 residues long. Per germline, CDR1 SQVTM and CDR2 ANQGSEA. Trimming shortened V by 3 bases and J by 4 bases, and 9 bases separated the two germline ends. CDR3 amino acids: CSVDRGTETQYF. The CDR3 DNA reads as TGCAGCGTTGACAGGGGAACAGAGACCCAGTACTTC.

This clonotype showed up just a few times. The V and J genes are TRBV4-3 and TRBJ1-5, with a weak D call TRBD1 (6 bases). The CDR3 is 15 amino acids. Germline CDR1 is LGHNA and CDR2 is YSLEER. V lost 0 bases and J 4 bases, leaving 10 bases between the germline ends. This CDR3 reads CASSQDRTANQPQHF. In DNA form, the CDR3 reads TGCGCCAGCAGCCAAGATAGGACAGCTAATCAGCCCCAGCATTTT.

This clonotype was picked up a small number of times. The CDR3 spells CASSLGQGNREQYV. In nucleotides, the CDR3 is TGTGCCAGCAGCTTGGGCCAGGGCAATCGCGAGCAGTACGTC. The V gene is TRBV5-6, the J gene TRBJ2-7; the D gene is possibly TRBD1 (5 bases). The V end lost 0 bases, the J end lost 6 bases, and 13 bases lay between the germline ends. The CDR3 sequence is 14 residues long. Germline CDR1 reads SGHDT; CDR2 reads YYEEEE.

There are a few counts of this clonotype. The chain links TRBV4-3 to TRBJ1-2; D gene uncertain. Germline V CDR1 and CDR2: LGHNA, YSLEER. The CDR3 length is 13 residues. V lost 0 bases and J 3 bases, leaving 5 bases between the germline ends. CDR3 loop: CASSQDHHYGYTF. The CDR3 region has the DNA TGCGCCAGCAGCCAAGATCACCACTATGGCTACACCTTC.

This chain connects TRBV6-2 or TRBV6-3 to TRBJ2-5; 7 bases are shared with TRBD1. Germline CDR1 MNHEY, CDR2 SVGEGT. The CDR3 runs to 13 residues. With 7 bases clipped from V and 4 bases from J, the junction kept 6 bases outside the gene matches. The CDR3 region has the DNA TGTGCCAGCACCTTTTGGGACAGAGAGACCCAGTACTTC. Amino acid sequence: CASTFWDRETQYF.

Ten or more counts support this clonotype. The V gene is TRBV7-2, the J gene TRBJ2-7; a possible D gene is TRBD2 (7 bases). The germline CDR1 and CDR2 sequences are SGHTA and FQGNSA. Trimming took 1 base from V and 0 from J, leaving 13 bases between them. This CDR3 contains 16 residues. In DNA form, the CDR3 reads TGTGCCAGCAGCTTAGTGGGCGGGGGCCGCTCCTACGAGCAGTACTTC. Translation gives CASSLVGGGRSYEQYF.

This clonotype was seen more than once but under ten times. The rearrangement uses TRBV5-1 and TRBJ2-7; the D call may be TRBD1 or TRBD2 (5 bases each). Trimming took 4 bases from V and 5 from J, leaving 19 bases between them. The CDR3 is 15 amino acids. CDR1 SGHRS and CDR2 YFSETQ come from the germline V gene. In DNA form, the CDR3 reads TGCGCCAGCAGCACCTCCGGGACCGGGCCCAACGAGCAGTACTTC. Protein: CASSTSGTGPNEQYF.

The V call is TRBV10-3, the J call TRBJ1-2; D uncertain. The V and J ends lost 0 bases and 2 bases respectively, with 10 bases between them. The CDR3 is 15 amino acids. Germline values: CDR1 ENHRY, CDR2 SYGVKD. The DNA of the CDR3 is TGTGCCATCAGTGAGTCTAATCGGGGAAACTATGGCTACACCTTC. This translates into CAISESNRGNYGYTF.

The chain couples TRBV12-3 or TRBV12-4 to TRBJ2-7, with D maybe TRBD2 (6 bases). The CDR3 sequence is 16 residues long. Trimming stripped 6 bases from V and 0 bases from J, with 18 bases between. CDR3 loop: CASSPGTAGSSYEQYF. In DNA, the CDR3 is TGTGCCAGCAGCCCAGGGACGGCGGGGAGCTCCTACGAGCAGTACTTC.

This clonotype was observed a handful of times. The J gene is TRBJ2-1, the V gene TRBV7-6; D is perhaps TRBD2 (6 bases). V lost 8 bases and J lost 4, with 9 bases in between. This CDR3 is 12 amino acids long. Germline loops: CDR1 SGHVS, CDR2 FNYEAQ. CDR3 DNA: TGTGCCAGCGGCGGGGAGTACAATGAGCAGTTCTTC. It yields the protein CASGGEYNEQFF.

This chain connects TRBV3-1 to TRBJ1-1; D perhaps matches TRBD1 (6 bases). The germline V gene encodes CDR1 LGHDT and CDR2 YNNKEL (reference sequence). V was cut by 4 bases and J by 9 bases, with 15 bases left in between. This CDR3 region has 13 residues. The chain's CDR3 is CASSPGTGTQAFF. The CDR3 nucleotides read TGTGCCAGCAGCCCAGGTACCGGGACACAAGCTTTCTTT.

This clonotype has only a few counts. The chain combines TRBV5-1 with TRBJ2-3, with D tentatively TRBD2 (6 bases). The CDR3 runs 13 residues. CDR1 and CDR2 (germline): SGHRS, YFSETQ. Trimming removed 4 bases at V and 6 bases at J, with 12 bases between. The DNA of the CDR3 is TGCGCCAGCAGCCCCCGGAGCGGGGATACGCAGTATTTT. Translating it yields CASSPRSGDTQYF.

The DNA of the CDR3 is TGTGCCAGCAGTTTGGACAGGGTCTTCACTGAAGCTTTCTTT. Protein product: CASSLDRVFTEAFF. The chain joins TRBV12-3 or TRBV12-4 to TRBJ1-1, with TRBD1 matching 8 bases. The V and J ends lost 3 bases and 4 bases, in that order; junction bases with no gene match: 4. CDR3 length: 14 residues.

This clonotype was seen a handful of times. This rearrangement joins TRBV12-3 or TRBV12-4 to TRBJ2-5, with TRBD1 matching 8 bases. V was clipped by 5 bases and J by 0 bases; unmatched bases: 5. This CDR3 contains 15 residues. CDR3 DNA: TGTGCCAGCAGTCGCCGGGGACAGGACCAAGAGACCCAGTACTTC. Translated, it gives CASSRRGQDQETQYF.

This chain connects TRBV10-3 to TRBJ2-2, with D perhaps TRBD1 (6 bases). This CDR3 region has 12 residues. Trimming left V 7 bases short and J 5 bases short, with 8 bases between. The V gene's germline CDR1 is ENHRY and CDR2 SYGVKD. The CDR3 protein is CAIITGTGELFF. The DNA of the CDR3 is TGTGCCATCATTACAGGGACCGGGGAGCTGTTTTTT.